The sequence of this TCR beta chain was determined in a study of blood T cell repertoires in COVID-19. The wider study: The samples span acute and convalescent COVID-19 from the United States, Italy and Spain. PBMCs, B-cell-depleted T cells, or T cells provided the cDNA or gDNA that made up the material.

This clone was seen only a few times. CDR3 size: 13 residues. V lost 2 bases and J lost 8, with 9 bases in between. CDR1 and CDR2 (germline): KGHSH, LQKENI. Study processing details: Amplification from reference gene primers served as the basis for estimated nucleated cell counts. Sequenced by immunoSEQ multiplex PCR; TCRdb stores in-frame clones only, minus some. That table supplies the V and J calls and clone size; D and trimming were determined from the DNA. The sample comprises approximately 160,000 clones, approximately 90% of which are singletons, and around 0.53% rests with the top ten. Sequenced sample: peripheral blood. The chain recombines TRBV18 with TRBJ1-4; D is uncertain. The receptor's source is a man over 45 with acute or convalescent COVID-19. The CDR3, as DNA: TGTGCCAGCTCACCAGAGACAAGCGAAAAACTGTTTTTT. It is translated as CASSPETSEKLFF.